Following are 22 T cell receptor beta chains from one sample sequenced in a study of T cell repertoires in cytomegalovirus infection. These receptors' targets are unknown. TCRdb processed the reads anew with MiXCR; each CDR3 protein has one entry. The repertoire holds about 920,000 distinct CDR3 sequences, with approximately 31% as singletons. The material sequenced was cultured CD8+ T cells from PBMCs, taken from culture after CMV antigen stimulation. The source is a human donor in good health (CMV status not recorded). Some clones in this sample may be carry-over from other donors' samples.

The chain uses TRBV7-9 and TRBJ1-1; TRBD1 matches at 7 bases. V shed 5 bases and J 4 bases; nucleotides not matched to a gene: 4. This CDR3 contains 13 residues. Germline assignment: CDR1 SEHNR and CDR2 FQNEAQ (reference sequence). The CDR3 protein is CASSKTGFTEAFF. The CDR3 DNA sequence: TGTGCCAGCAGCAAGACAGGGTTCACTGAAGCTTTCTTT.

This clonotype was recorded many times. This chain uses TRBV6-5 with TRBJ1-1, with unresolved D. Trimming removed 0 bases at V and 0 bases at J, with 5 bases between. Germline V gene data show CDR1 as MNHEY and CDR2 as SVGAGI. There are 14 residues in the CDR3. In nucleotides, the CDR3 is TGTGCCAGCAGTTACTCGAGAGTGAACACTGAAGCTTTCTTT. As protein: CASSYSRVNTEAFF.

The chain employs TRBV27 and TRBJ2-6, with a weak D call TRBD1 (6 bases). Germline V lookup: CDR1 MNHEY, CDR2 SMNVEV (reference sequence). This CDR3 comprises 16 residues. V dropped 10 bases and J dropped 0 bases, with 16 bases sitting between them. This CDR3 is CATWHRARSGANVLTF. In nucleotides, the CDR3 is TGTGCCACCTGGCACAGGGCCCGCTCTGGGGCCAACGTCCTGACTTTC.

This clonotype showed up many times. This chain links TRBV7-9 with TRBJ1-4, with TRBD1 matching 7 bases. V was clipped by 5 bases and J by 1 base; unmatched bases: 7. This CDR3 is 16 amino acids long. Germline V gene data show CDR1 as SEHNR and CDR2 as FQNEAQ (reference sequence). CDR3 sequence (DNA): TGTGCCAGCAGCCCGGTACAGGGGCTAACTAATGAAAAACTGTTTTTT. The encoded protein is CASSPVQGLTNEKLFF.

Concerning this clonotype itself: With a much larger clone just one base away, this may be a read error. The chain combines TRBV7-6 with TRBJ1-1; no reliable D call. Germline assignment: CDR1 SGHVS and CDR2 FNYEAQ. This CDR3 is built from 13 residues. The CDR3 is CVSSLEITTEAFF. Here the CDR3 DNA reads TGTGTCAGCAGCTTAGAAATTACCACTGAAGCTTTCTTT.

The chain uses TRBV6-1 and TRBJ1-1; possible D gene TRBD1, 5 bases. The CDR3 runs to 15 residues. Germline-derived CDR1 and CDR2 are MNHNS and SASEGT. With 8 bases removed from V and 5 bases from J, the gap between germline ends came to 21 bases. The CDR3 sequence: CASGGELGFKTEAFF. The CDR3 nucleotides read TGTGCCAGCGGGGGAGAGCTGGGTTTTAAGACTGAAGCTTTCTTT.

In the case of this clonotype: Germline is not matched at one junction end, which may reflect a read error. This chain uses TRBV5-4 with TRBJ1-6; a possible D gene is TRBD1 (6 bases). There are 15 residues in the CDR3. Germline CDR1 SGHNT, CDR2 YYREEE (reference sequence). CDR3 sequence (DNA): TGTGCCTGCAGCTTGGGAGGGGGAGTGAATTCACCCCTCCACTTT. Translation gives CACSLGGGVNSPLHF.

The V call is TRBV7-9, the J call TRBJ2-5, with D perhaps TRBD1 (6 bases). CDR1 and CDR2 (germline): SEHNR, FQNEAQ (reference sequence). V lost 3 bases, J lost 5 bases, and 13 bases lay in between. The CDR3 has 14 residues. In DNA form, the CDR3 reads TGTGCCAGCAGCTTTGGGGGCCGGTTGGAGACCCAGTACTTC. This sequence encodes CASSFGGRLETQYF.

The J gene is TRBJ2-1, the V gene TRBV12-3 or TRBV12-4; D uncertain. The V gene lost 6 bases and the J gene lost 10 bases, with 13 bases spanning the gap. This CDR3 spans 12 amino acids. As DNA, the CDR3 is TGTGCCAGCAGCTTATGGACGGACGAGCAGTTCTTC. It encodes CASSLWTDEQFF.

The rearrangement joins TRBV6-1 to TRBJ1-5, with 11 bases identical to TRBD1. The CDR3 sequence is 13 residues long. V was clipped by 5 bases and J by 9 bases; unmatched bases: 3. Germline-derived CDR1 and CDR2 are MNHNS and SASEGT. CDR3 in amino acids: CASSRDRGGPQHF. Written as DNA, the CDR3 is TGTGCCAGCAGTCGGGACAGGGGGGGGCCCCAGCATTTT.

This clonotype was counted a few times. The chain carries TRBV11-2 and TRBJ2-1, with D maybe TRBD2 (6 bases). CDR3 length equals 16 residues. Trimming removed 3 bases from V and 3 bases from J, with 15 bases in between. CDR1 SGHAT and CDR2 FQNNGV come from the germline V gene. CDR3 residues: CASSLDPTGDYNEQFF. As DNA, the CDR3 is TGTGCCAGCAGCTTGGACCCAACGGGAGACTACAATGAGCAGTTCTTC.

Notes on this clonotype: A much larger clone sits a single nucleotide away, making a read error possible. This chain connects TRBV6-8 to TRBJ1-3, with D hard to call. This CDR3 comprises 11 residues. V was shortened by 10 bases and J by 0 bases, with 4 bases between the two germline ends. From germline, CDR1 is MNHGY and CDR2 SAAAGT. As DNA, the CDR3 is TGTGCCACCGGCTCTGGAAACACCATATATTTT. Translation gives CATGSGNTIYF.

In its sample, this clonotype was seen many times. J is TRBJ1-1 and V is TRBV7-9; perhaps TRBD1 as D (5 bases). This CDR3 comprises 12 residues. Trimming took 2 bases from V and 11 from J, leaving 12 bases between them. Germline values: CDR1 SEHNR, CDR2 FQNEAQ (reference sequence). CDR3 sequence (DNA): TGTGCCAGCAGCTTACGCGGGGCCGGCGCTTTCTTT. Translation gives CASSLRGAGAFF.

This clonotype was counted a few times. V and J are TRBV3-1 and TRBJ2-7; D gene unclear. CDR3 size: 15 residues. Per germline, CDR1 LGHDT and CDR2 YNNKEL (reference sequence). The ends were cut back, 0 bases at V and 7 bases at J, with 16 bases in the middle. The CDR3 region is CASSQEVDASFEQYF. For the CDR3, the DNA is TGTGCCAGCAGCCAAGAAGTTGACGCCTCTTTTGAGCAGTACTTC.

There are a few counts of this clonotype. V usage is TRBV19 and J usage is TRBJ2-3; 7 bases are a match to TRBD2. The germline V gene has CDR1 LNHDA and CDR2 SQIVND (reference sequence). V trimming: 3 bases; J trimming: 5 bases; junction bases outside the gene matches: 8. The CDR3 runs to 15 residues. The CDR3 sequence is CASSIGGSRKDTQYF. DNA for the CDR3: TGTGCCAGTAGTATCGGGGGGTCTAGGAAAGATACGCAGTATTTT.

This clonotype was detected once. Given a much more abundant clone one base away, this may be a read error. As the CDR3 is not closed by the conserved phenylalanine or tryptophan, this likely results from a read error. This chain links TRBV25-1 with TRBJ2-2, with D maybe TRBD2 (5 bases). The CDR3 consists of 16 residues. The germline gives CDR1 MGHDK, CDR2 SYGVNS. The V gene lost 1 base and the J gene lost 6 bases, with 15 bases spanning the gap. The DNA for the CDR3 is TGTGCCAGCAGTGAATTTGGGGAGTCCCTAGCCGGGGAGCTGTTTTCT. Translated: CASSEFGESLAGELFS.

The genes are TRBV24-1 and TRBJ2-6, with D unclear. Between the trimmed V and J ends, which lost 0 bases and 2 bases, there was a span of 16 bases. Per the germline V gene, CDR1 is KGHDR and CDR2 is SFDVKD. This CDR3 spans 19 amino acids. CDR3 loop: CATSDLNQWGSPGANVLTF. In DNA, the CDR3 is TGTGCCACCAGTGATTTGAATCAATGGGGATCCCCTGGGGCCAACGTCCTGACTTTC.

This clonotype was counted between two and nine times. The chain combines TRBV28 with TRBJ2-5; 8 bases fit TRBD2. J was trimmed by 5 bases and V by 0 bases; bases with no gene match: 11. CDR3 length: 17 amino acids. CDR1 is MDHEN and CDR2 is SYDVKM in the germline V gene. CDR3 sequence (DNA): TGTGCCAGCAGTTTATGGGAGACTAGCGAGCTTGGGGAGACCCAGTACTTC. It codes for CASSLWETSELGETQYF. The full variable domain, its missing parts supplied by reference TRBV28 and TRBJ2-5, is DVKVTQSSRYLVKRTGEKVFLECVQDMDHENMFWYRQDPGLGLRLIYFSYDVKMKEKGDIPEGYSVSREKKERFSLILESASTNQTSMYLCASSLWETSELGETQYFGPGTRLLVL.

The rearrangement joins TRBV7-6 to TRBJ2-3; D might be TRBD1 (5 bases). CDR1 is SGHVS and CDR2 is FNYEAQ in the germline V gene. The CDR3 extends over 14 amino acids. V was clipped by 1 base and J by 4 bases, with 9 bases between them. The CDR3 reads CASSLGRAADTQYF. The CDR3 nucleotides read TGTGCCAGCAGCTTAGGCAGGGCGGCAGATACGCAGTATTTT.

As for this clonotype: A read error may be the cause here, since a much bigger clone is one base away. Here the CDR3 reads CASSERQGLPYNDQFF. The CDR3, as DNA: TGTGCCAGCAGCGAACGACAGGGCCTGCCCTACAATGATCAGTTCTTC. J is TRBJ2-1 and V is TRBV7-4; 7 nucleotides line up with TRBD1. Germline V gene lookup returns CDR1 SGHVT and CDR2 SQSDAQ. The CDR3 runs to 16 residues. Variable domain in full (rest from reference TRBV7-4 and TRBJ2-1): GAGVSQSPRYKVAKRGRDVALRCDSISGHVTLYWYRQTLGQGSEVLTYSQSDAQRDKSGRPSGRFSAERPERSVSTLKIQRTEQGDSAVYLCASSERQGLPYNDQFFGPGTRLTVL.

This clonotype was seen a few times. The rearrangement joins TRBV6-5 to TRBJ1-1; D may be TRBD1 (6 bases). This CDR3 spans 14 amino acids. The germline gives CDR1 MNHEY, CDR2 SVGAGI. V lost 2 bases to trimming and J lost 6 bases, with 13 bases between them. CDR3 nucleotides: TGTGCCAGCAGTTACGGGGGGCGCTTCGCTGAAGCTTTCTTT. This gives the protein CASSYGGRFAEAFF.

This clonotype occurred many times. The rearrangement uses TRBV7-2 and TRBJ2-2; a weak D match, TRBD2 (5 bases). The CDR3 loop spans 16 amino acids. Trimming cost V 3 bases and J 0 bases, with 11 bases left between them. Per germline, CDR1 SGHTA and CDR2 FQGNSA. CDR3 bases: TGTGCCAGCAGCTTGCGGGCCTCAGCGAACACCGGGGAGCTGTTTTTT. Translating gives CASSLRASANTGELFF.